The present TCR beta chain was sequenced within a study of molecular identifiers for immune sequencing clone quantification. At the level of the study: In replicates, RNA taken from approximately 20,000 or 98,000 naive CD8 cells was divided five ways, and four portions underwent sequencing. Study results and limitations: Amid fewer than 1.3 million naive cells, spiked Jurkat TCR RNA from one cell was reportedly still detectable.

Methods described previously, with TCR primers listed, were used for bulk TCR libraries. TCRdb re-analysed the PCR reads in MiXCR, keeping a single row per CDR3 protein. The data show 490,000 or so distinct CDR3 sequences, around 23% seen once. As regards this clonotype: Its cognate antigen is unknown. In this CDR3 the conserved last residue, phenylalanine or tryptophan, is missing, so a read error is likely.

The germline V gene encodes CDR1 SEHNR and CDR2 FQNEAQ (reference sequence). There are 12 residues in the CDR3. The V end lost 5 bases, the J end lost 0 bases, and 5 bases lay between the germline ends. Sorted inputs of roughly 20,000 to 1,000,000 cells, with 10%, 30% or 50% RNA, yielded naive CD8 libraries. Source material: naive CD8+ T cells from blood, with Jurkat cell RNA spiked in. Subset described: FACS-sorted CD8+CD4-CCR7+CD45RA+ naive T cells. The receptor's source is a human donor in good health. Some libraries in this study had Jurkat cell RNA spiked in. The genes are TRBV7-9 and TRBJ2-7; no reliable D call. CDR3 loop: CASSPASYEQYL. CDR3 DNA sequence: TGTGCCAGCAGCCCGGCCTCCTACGAGCAGTACCTC.